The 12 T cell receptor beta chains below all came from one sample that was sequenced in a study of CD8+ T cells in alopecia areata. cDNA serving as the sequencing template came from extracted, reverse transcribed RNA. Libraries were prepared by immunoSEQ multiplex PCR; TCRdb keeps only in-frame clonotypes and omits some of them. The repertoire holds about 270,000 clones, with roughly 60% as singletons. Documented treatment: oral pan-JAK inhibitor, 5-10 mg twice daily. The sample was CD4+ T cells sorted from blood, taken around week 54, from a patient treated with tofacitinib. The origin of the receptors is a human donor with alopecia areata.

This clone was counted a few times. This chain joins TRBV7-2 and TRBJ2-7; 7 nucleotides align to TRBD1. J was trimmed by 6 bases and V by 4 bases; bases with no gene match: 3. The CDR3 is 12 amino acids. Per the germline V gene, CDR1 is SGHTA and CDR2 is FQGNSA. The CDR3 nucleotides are TGTGCCAGCAGCTCGAACAGGGGCGAGCAGTACTTC. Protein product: CASSSNRGEQYF.

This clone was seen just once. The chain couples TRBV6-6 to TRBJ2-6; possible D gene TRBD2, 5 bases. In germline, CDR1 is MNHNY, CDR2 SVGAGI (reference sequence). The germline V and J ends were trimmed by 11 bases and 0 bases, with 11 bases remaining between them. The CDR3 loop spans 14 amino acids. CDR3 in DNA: TGTGCCGTACAAGCGGTCTCTGGGGCCAACGTCCTGACTTTC. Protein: CAVQAVSGANVLTF.

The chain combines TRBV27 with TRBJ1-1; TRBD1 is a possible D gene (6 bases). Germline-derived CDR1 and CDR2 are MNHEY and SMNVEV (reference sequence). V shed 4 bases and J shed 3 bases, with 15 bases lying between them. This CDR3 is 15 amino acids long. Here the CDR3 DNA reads TGTGCCAGCAGTTCTCAGGGGCGTTTTGACACTGAAGCTTTCTTT. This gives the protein CASSSQGRFDTEAFF.

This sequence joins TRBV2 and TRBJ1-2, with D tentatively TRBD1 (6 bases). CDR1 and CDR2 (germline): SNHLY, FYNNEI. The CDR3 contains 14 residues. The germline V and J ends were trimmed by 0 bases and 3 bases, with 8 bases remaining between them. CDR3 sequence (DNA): TGTGCCAGCAGTGAAGCGACAGGTGACTATGGCTACACCTTC. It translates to CASSEATGDYGYTF.

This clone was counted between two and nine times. The chain's CDR3 is CASSAQGANYGYTF. Written as DNA, the CDR3 is TGTGCCAGTAGTGCACAGGGGGCGAATTATGGCTACACCTTC. This chain uses TRBV19 with TRBJ1-2, with 9 bases lining up with TRBD1. This CDR3 region has 14 residues. J was trimmed by 5 bases and V by 5 bases; bases with no gene match: 6. Looked up from germline, CDR1 is LNHDA and CDR2 is SQIVND (reference sequence).

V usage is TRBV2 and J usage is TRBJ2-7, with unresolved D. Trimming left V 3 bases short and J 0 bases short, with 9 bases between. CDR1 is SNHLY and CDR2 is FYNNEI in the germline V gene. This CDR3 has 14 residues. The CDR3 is CASSEMRSSYEQYF. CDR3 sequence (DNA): TGTGCCAGCAGTGAGATGCGGAGCTCCTACGAGCAGTACTTC.

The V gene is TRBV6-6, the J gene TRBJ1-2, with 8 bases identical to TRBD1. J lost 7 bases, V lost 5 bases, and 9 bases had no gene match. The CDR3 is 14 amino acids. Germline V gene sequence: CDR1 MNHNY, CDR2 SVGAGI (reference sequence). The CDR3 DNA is TGTGCCAGCAGTCCGGGACAGGCCCCGGGTGGCTACACCTTC. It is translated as CASSPGQAPGGYTF.

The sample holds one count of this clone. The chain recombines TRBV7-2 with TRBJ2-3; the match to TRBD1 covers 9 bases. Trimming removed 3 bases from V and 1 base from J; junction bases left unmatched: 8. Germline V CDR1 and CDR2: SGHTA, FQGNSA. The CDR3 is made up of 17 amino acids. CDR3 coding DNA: TGTGCCAGCAGCTTGGTACAGGGGGCAGGAGGCACAGATACGCAGTATTTT. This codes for CASSLVQGAGGTDTQYF. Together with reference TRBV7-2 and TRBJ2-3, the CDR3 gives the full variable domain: GAGVSQSPSNKVTEKGKDVELRCDPISGHTALYWYRQSLGQGLEFLIYFQGNSAPDKSGLPSDRFSAERTGGSVSTLTIQRTQQEDSAVYLCASSLVQGAGGTDTQYFGPGTRLTVL.

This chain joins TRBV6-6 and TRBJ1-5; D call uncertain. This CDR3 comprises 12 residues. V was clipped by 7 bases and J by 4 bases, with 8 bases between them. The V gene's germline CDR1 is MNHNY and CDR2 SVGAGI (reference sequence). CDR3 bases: TGTGCCAGCAACGAACTAAATCAGCCCCAGCATTTT. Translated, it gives CASNELNQPQHF.

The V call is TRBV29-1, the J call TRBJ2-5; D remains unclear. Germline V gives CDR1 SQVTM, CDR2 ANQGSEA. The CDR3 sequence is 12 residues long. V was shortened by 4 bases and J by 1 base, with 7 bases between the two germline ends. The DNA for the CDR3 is TGCAGCGTTGCAGCCATCCAAGAGACCCAGTACTTC. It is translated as CSVAAIQETQYF. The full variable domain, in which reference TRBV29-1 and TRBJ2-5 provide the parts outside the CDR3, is SAVISQKPSRDICQRGTSLTIQCQVDSQVTMMFWYRQQPGQSLTLIATANQGSEATYESGFVIDKFPISRPNLTFSTLTVSNMSPEDSSIYLCSVAAIQETQYFGPGTRLLVL.

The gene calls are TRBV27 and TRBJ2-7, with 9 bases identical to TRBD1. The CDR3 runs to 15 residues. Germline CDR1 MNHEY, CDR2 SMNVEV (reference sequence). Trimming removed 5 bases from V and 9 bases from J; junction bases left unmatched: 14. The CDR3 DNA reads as TGTGCCAGCAGTCCAACAGGGGGCTTAATTTCGGCGCAGTACTTC. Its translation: CASSPTGGLISAQYF.

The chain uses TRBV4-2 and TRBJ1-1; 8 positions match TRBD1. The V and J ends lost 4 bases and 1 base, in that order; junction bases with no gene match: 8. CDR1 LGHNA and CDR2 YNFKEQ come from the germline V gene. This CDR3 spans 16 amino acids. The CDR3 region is CASSRAPDRENTEAFF. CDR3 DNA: TGTGCCAGCAGCCGCGCTCCGGACAGGGAGAACACTGAAGCTTTCTTT.